The clone carrying this T cell receptor beta chain has a single count. This record belongs to a study of blood T cell repertoires in COVID-19. The wider study: Samples representing acute and convalescent COVID-19 were sourced from the United States, Italy and Spain. Sample material is recorded as cDNA or gDNA derived from T cells, B-cell-depleted T cells, or PBMCs.

Germline loops: CDR1 LNHDA, CDR2 SQIVND (reference sequence). V lost 6 bases and J lost 6; bases outside the gene matches: 13. CDR3 length: 16 residues. Per the study methods: Reference gene primers were amplified, and this amplification served to estimate nucleated cell counts. Libraries were prepared by immunoSEQ multiplex PCR; TCRdb keeps only in-frame clonotypes and omits some of them. V, J and clone size are taken as reported in that table, and D and trimming were inferred from the DNA itself. The data show approximately 44,000 clones, with around 83% seen just once and 5.2% held by the top ten.

The source of this sequence is a human donor in a cohort sampled during active COVID-19. The material sequenced was peripheral blood. The chain carries TRBV19 and TRBJ1-5; 8 positions match TRBD1. The CDR3 sequence is CASSTQGARSSQPQHF. CDR3 DNA: TGTGCCAGTAGCACTCAGGGGGCGCGGTCTAGTCAGCCCCAGCATTTT.